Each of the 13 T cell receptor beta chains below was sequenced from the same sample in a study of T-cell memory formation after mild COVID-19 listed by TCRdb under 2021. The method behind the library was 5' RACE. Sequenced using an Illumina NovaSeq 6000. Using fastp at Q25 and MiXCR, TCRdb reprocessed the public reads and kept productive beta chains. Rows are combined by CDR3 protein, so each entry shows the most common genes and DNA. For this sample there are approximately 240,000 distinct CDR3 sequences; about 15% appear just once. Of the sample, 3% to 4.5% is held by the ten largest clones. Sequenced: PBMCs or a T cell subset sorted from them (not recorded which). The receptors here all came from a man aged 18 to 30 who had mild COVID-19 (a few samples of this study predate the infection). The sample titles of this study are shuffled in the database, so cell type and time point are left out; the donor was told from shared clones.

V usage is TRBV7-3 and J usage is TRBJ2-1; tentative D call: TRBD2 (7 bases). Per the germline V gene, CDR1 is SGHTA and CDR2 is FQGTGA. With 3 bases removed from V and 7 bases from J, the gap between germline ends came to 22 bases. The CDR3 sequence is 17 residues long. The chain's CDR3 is CASSFLVGGGRSNEQFF. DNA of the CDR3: TGTGCCAGCAGCTTTCTGGTGGGCGGGGGCCGGTCGAATGAGCAGTTCTTC.

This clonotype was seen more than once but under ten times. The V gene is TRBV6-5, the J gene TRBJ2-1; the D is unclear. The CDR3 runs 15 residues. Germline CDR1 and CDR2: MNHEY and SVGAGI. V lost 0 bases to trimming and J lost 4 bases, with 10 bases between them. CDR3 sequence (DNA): TGTGCCAGCAGTTACTCGATATTAGGATACAATGAGCAGTTCTTC. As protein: CASSYSILGYNEQFF.

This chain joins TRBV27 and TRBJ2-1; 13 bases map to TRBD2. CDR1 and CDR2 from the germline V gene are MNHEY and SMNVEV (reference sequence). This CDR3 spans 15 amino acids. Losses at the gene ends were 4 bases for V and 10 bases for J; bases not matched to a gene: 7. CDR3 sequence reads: CASSYSGTSGIEQFF. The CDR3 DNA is TGTGCCAGCAGTTACTCCGGGACTAGCGGGATCGAGCAGTTCTTC.

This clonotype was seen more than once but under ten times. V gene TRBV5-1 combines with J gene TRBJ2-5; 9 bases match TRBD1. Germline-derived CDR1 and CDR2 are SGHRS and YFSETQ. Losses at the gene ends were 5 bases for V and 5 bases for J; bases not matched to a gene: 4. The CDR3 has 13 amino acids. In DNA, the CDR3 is TGCGCCAGCAGTTCACAGGGGGCTGAGACCCAGTACTTC. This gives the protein CASSSQGAETQYF.

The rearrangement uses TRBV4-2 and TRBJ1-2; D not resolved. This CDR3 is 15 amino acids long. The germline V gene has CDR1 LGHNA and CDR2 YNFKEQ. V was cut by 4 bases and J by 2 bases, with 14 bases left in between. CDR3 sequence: CASSPPEYVNYGYTF. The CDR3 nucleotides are TGTGCCAGCAGCCCTCCGGAATACGTAAACTATGGCTACACCTTC.

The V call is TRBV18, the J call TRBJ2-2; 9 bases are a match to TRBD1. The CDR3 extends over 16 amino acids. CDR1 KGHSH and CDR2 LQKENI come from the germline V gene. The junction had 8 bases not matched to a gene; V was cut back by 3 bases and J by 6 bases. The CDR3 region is CASSPIGQGRAGELFF. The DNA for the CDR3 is TGTGCCAGCTCACCCATTGGACAGGGGCGCGCCGGGGAGCTGTTTTTT.

The chain's CDR3 is CSVAGAGGPTDTQYF. The CDR3 bases are TGCAGCGTGGCCGGGGCGGGGGGGCCGACAGATACGCAGTATTTT. This rearrangement joins TRBV29-1 to TRBJ2-3, with TRBD2 identical over 9 bases. Germline V CDR1 and CDR2: SQVTM, ANQGSEA. Trimming cost V 6 bases and J 3 bases; bases outside gene matches: 10. This CDR3 is 15 amino acids long.

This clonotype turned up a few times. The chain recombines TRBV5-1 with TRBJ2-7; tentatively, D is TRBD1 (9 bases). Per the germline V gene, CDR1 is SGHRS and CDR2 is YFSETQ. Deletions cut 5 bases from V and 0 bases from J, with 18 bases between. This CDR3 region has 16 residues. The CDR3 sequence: CASRPGTGTSSYEQYV. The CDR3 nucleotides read TGCGCCAGCAGACCCGGGACAGGGACTAGCTCCTACGAGCAGTACGTC.

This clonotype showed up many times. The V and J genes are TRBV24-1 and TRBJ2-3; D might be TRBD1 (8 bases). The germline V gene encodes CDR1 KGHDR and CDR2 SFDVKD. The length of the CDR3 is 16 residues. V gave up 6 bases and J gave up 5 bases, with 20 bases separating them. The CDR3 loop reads CATSSGRRGTGDTQYF. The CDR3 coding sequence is TGTGCCACCAGTAGTGGGCGGCGGGGGACAGGAGATACGCAGTATTTT.

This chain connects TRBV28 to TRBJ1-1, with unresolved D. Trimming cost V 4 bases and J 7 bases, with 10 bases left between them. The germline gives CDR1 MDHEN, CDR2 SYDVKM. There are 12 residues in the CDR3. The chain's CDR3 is CASSSNDHEAFF. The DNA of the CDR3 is TGTGCCAGCAGTTCGAACGACCATGAAGCTTTCTTT.

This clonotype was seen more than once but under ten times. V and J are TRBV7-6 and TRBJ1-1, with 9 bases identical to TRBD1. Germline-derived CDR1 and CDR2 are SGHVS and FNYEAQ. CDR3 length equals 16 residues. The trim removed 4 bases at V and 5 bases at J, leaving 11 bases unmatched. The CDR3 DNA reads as TGTGCCAGCAGCTCCGCACAGGGGGCGCGTGGGACTGAAGCTTTCTTT. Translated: CASSSAQGARGTEAFF.

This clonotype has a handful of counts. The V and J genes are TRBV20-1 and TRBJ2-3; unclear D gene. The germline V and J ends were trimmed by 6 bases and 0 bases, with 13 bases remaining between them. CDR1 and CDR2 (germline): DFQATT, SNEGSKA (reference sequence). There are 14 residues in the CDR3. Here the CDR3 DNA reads TGCAGTGCCTCGGACCGGAGAAGCACAGATACGCAGTATTTT. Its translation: CSASDRRSTDTQYF.

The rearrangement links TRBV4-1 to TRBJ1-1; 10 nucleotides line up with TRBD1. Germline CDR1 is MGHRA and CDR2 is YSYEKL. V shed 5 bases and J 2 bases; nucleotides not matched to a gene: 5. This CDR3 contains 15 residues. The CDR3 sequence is CASSTRDRGNTEAFF. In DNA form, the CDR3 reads TGCGCCAGCAGCACCCGGGACAGGGGAAACACTGAAGCTTTCTTT.